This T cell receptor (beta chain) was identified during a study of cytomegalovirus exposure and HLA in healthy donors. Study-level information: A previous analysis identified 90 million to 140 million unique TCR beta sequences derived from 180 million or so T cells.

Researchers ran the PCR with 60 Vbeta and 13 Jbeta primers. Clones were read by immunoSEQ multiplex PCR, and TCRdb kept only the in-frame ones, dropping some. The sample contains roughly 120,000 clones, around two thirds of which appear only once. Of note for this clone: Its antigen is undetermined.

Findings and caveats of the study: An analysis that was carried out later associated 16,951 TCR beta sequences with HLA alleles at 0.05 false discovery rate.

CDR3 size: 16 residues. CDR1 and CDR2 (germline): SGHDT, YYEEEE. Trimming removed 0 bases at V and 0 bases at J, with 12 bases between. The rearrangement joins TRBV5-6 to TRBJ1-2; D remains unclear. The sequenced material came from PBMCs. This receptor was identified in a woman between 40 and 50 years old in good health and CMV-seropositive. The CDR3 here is CASSLGPIHPNYGYTF. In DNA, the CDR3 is TGTGCCAGCAGCTTGGGTCCGATACACCCTAACTATGGCTACACCTTC.